Listed below are T cell receptor beta chains from one sample, sequenced in a study of cytomegalovirus exposure and HLA in healthy donors. Generated by immunoSEQ multiplex PCR, the TCRdb table keeps only in-frame clones and is missing some. The table includes some 200,000 clones, 86% detected once. The sequenced material came from PBMCs. These receptors were obtained from a man aged 25-40 years in good health and CMV-seropositive. Each CDR3 is given with its conserved first and last residue. The D gene is left open where the match is weak. The size of a clone is reported for some rows only, either as once, few or many, or as a class for expanded clones.

V: TRBV5-1; size: once; J: TRBJ2-7; D: TRBD2; DNA: TGCGCCAGCAGTAATCCTAGCGGGAGCGAGGAGCAGTACTTC; CDR3: CASSNPSGSEEQYF
V: TRBV7-2; size: once; J: TRBJ2-2; D: NA; DNA: TGTGCCAGCAGCTCAGCCCCCTTGCGGGAAACCGGGGAGCTGTTTTTT; CDR3: CASSSAPLRETGELFF
V: TRBV4-3; size: few; J: TRBJ1-2; D: NA; DNA: TGCGCCAGCAGCCAAAGCGTGGGACGGCCTCTTGGCTACACCTTC; CDR3: CASSQSVGRPLGYTF
V: TRBV13; size: NA; J: TRBJ2-7; D: TRBD1; DNA: TGTGCCAGCAGCCATAGGGGCAGGGGGTCCTACGAGCAGTACTTC; CDR3: CASSHRGRGSYEQYF
V: TRBV19; size: NA; J: TRBJ2-3; D: NA; DNA: TGTGCCAGTACCCCGATGGGGGGCGGGGTCACAGATACGCAGTATTTT; CDR3: CASTPMGGGVTDTQYF
V: TRBV2; size: once; J: TRBJ1-5; D: NA; DNA: TGTGCCAGCAGCAGACCGGGGCTACAGCCCCAGCATTTT; CDR3: CASSRPGLQPQHF
V: TRBV30; size: NA; J: TRBJ2-3; D: TRBD2; DNA: TGTGCCTTCCGGACTAGCGGCAGCACAGATACGCAGTATTTT; CDR3: CAFRTSGSTDTQYF
V: TRBV6-1; size: few; J: TRBJ2-2; D: NA; DNA: TGTGCCAGCGTAGGCAGGGGCTCGAACACCGGGGAGCTGTTTTTT; CDR3: CASVGRGSNTGELFF
V: TRBV7-3; size: NA; J: TRBJ2-5; D: TRBD1; DNA: TGTGCCAGCAGCTTAGGGACAGAGGGCACAACTGAGACCCAGTACTTC; CDR3: CASSLGTEGTTETQYF
V: TRBV19; size: NA; J: TRBJ2-2; D: NA; DNA: TGTGCCAGTAGTATTCCGGGGGCGGGAACCGGGGAGCTGTTTTTT; CDR3: CASSIPGAGTGELFF
V: TRBV18; size: NA; J: TRBJ2-2; D: NA; DNA: TGTGCCAGCTCAAGGGACACCTACACCGGGGAGCTGTTTTTT; CDR3: CASSRDTYTGELFF
V: TRBV11-3; size: NA; J: TRBJ2-7; D: TRBD2; DNA: TGTGCCAGCAGCTCAGGTGGCGGGGGGTTCTACGAGCAGTACTTC; CDR3: CASSSGGGGFYEQYF
V: TRBV7-9; size: NA; J: TRBJ1-1; D: NA; DNA: TGTGCCAGCAGCTTAGTGGCCAGAGCGAACACTGAAGCTTTCTTT; CDR3: CASSLVARANTEAFF
V: TRBV19; size: NA; J: TRBJ1-5; D: TRBD1; DNA: TGTGCCAGTAGCCCTCAGGGGACAGGGCAGCCCCAGCATTTT; CDR3: CASSPQGTGQPQHF
V: TRBV5-1; size: NA; J: TRBJ1-4; D: NA; DNA: TGCGCCAGCAGCTTAGGGATTGCAACTAATGAAAAACTGTTTTTT; CDR3: CASSLGIATNEKLFF
V: TRBV10-3; size: NA; J: TRBJ2-7; D: NA; DNA: TGTGCCATCAGTGAAGGCGGCAGGGGCGCCTACGAGCAGTACTTC; CDR3: CAISEGGRGAYEQYF
V: TRBV5-1; size: NA; J: TRBJ2-2; D: TRBD2; DNA: TGCGCCAGCAGCCAGACTAGCGGGAGGGCTGGCACCGGGGAGCTGTTTTTT; CDR3: CASSQTSGRAGTGELFF
V: TRBV21-1; size: NA; J: TRBJ1-5; D: NA; DNA: TGTGCCAGCAGCACTCCAGGAGAAAATCAGCCCCAGCATTTT; CDR3: CASSTPGENQPQHF
V: TRBV29-1; size: NA; J: TRBJ2-5; D: NA; DNA: TGCAGCGTCCTACGGGACTACCAAGAGACCCAGTACTTC; CDR3: CSVLRDYQETQYF
V: TRBV25-1; size: NA; J: TRBJ1-3; D: NA; DNA: TGTGCCAGCAGTGAATTCGCCGGGGCTGGAAACACCATATATTTT; CDR3: CASSEFAGAGNTIYF
V: TRBV2; size: NA; J: TRBJ1-2; D: TRBD1; DNA: TGTGCCAGCAATCCCTCGACAGGGCCCGGCTATGGCTACACCTTC; CDR3: CASNPSTGPGYGYTF
V: TRBV6-1; size: NA; J: TRBJ1-2; D: TRBD1; DNA: TGTGCCAGCAGTGCAACCTGGGGACAGGGGGCTTCTGGCTACACCTTC; CDR3: CASSATWGQGASGYTF
V: TRBV10-3; size: NA; J: TRBJ2-7; D: NA; DNA: TGTGCCATCAGGGCACAGGAGGCCCCCTACGAGCAGTACTTC; CDR3: CAIRAQEAPYEQYF
V: TRBV11-3; size: NA; J: TRBJ2-2; D: NA; DNA: TGTGCCAGCAGCGCCGACTACGGGGAGCTGTTTTTT; CDR3: CASSADYGELFF
V: TRBV5-6; size: NA; J: TRBJ2-1; D: NA; DNA: TGTGCCAGCAGCTTGGAGAGGGAGACAAAGGGGAATGAGCAGTTCTTC; CDR3: CASSLERETKGNEQFF
V: TRBV4-2; size: NA; J: TRBJ1-1; D: NA; DNA: TGTGCCAGCAGCCAAGACCTTGGGGGGGGGACTGAAGCTTTCTTT; CDR3: CASSQDLGGGTEAFF
V: TRBV5-5; size: NA; J: TRBJ2-7; D: TRBD1; DNA: TGTGCCAGCGGGACAGGACCCTCCTACGAGCAGTACTTC; CDR3: CASGTGPSYEQYF